A selection of T cell receptor beta chains follows, all from one sample in a study of blood T cell repertoires in COVID-19. Using immunoSEQ multiplex PCR, the repertoire was profiled, and TCRdb retains in-frame clones only, with some absent. Among some 150,000 clones listed, 85% were seen once. The sequencing input was peripheral blood. The receptors shown here come from a woman between 40 and 55 years old with active or convalescent COVID-19. The conserved cysteine and the conserved F or W are not part of the CDR3 here. D genes are given only for firm matches.

CDR3: ASSFAGSVNQPQH; V: TRBV28; D: .
CDR3: AISEGLAGGTGKNNEQF; V: TRBV10-3; D: TRBD2
CDR3: ASSQEVGEGWYNEQF; V: TRBV4-1; D: TRBD2
CDR3: ASSLAAGESDTQY; V: TRBV7-9; D: TRBD2
CDR3: ASSGNRGGEF; V: TRBV5-1; D: TRBD1
CDR3: SVGGGNTEAF; V: TRBV29-1; D: .
CDR3: ASSGAGTVNYGYT; V: TRBV5-4; D: TRBD1
CDR3: ASSSYRDTNEKLF; V: TRBV5-1; D: .
CDR3: ASSAVAGGTYNEQF; V: TRBV7-8; D: TRBD2
CDR3: SASPRDEQY; V: TRBV20-1; D: .
CDR3: ASSLAGVEQY; V: TRBV27; D: .
CDR3: ASSWEGETQY; V: TRBV5-1; D: TRBD2
CDR3: ASSLGLNYGYT; V: TRBV6-5; D: .
CDR3: ASSAWDRVGVGGF; V: TRBV28; D: TRBD1
CDR3: ASSALAGGGETQY; V: TRBV2; D: TRBD2
CDR3: ASSLGAGTNTEAF; V: TRBV7-2; D: .
CDR3: ASSPGVAESSYEQY; V: TRBV11-2; D: .
CDR3: ASRPDSPPWALH; V: TRBV6-5; D: .
CDR3: ASSPPARAETQY; V: TRBV18; D: .
CDR3: ASSGQVPYEQY; V: TRBV2; D: .
CDR3: ASSYQRVTGNTIY; V: TRBV6-6; D: .
CDR3: ASSLVGENIQY; V: TRBV27; D: .
CDR3: ASRVLTEAF; V: TRBV2; D: .
CDR3: ASSLYSGAGGPPGEQF; V: TRBV28; D: TRBD2
CDR3: ASSQQGGGKTEQY; V: TRBV14; D: .
CDR3: ASSIRGTENYGYT; V: TRBV19; D: .
CDR3: ASSLGTGTNYGYT; V: TRBV7-9; D: TRBD1
CDR3: ASSVDLAGGVEQF; V: TRBV9; D: TRBD2
CDR3: ASSPLAGGGTDTQY; V: TRBV19; D: TRBD2
CDR3: ASSPGAPNQPQH; V: TRBV18; D: .
CDR3: ASSFPGFYGYT; V: TRBV12-3/TRBV12-4; D: .
CDR3: ASSPGQRTDTQY; V: TRBV11-2; D: TRBD1
CDR3: ASSLGRQGQY; V: TRBV5-1; D: .
CDR3: ASSTRTGGYGYT; V: TRBV19; D: TRBD1
CDR3: ASSDPGGAGNSPLH; V: TRBV2; D: .
CDR3: ASSLWGGTSGRAPEQY; V: TRBV7-2; D: TRBD2
CDR3: AAQTGVEAF; V: TRBV28; D: TRBD1
CDR3: ASSLLASDTGELF; V: TRBV28; D: .
CDR3: ASSAGQGMNTEAF; V: TRBV18; D: TRBD1
CDR3: ASSIGGSGYPEAF; V: TRBV6-5; D: TRBD1
CDR3: SVEELGTSGVKGPITDTQY; V: TRBV29-1; D: TRBD2
CDR3: ASSQRATAGEQY; V: TRBV16; D: .
CDR3: ATRQRPYEQY; V: TRBV6-5; D: .
CDR3: ASSRGQVNSPLH; V: TRBV7-9; D: TRBD1
CDR3: ASSTGHTGELF; V: TRBV19; D: TRBD1
CDR3: ASTSATGSYEQY; V: TRBV7-2; D: .
CDR3: ASSLNRGLRANVLT; V: TRBV6-2/TRBV6-3; D: TRBD1
CDR3: ASSLILLAGGGSGELF; V: TRBV7-2; D: TRBD2
CDR3: AISDGNQGARGEQY; V: TRBV10-3; D: TRBD1
CDR3: ASSRETGDEAF; V: TRBV5-6; D: .
CDR3: ASSSPEDRV; V: TRBV7-9; D: TRBD1
CDR3: ASRQGAGSPLH; V: TRBV3-1/TRBV3-2; D: TRBD1
CDR3: ASSSGIYQPQH; V: TRBV28; D: .
CDR3: ATSRDPGYTEAF; V: TRBV15; D: .
CDR3: ASSRELRTNEKLF; V: TRBV5-6; D: .
CDR3: ASSNGLRNEKLF; V: TRBV6-5; D: .
CDR3: SASRAQDADTQY; V: TRBV20-1; D: .
CDR3: ASSSGLGGSGANVLT; V: TRBV27; D: .
CDR3: ASSPMTGRTGELF; V: TRBV7-2; D: .
CDR3: ASSTMEGATANYGYT; V: TRBV28; D: TRBD1